The clone carrying this T cell receptor (beta chain) was recorded once. Antigen unknown. This specimen comes from a study of blood T cells in healthy people across ages. Broader study findings: Diversity of TCR beta correlated strongly with naive T cell percentage.

Each donor gave 9 to 10 milliliters of peripheral blood. V was cut by 8 bases and J by 7 bases, with 11 bases left in between. Germline loops: CDR1 SGHTA, CDR2 FQGNSA. This CDR3 has 11 residues. A sample-barcoded 5' primer and a J-beta primer mix were used in a second PCR of about 7 to 11 cycles. All cDNA molecules were each tagged by a template-switch adaptor with 12 random nucleotides. TCRdb re-called the 5' RACE reads through MiXCR, storing one row per CDR3 protein. The sample includes hundreds of thousands of distinct CDR3 sequences, roughly half of them seen just once. This chain links TRBV7-2 with TRBJ1-1; D is ambiguous. Sequencing input: blood. The TCR comes from an elderly woman in good health. The CDR3 DNA reads as TGTGCCAGCCCCGGAGGGCGTGAAGCTTTCTTT. It yields the protein CASPGGREAFF.